This T cell receptor beta chain was identified in a study of human T cells and chemical hapten exposure. Study observations and caveats: Patch test score was positively correlated with the counts of PT1 expanded TCRs.

This sample's time point: pre-sensitization, week 0. Specified treatment: therapeutic diphenylcyclopropenone sensitization with weekly scalp DPC. The study enrolled 18 to 70-year-old alopecia patients suitable for DPC. TCRdb called the RACE reads again in MiXCR, with one record for every CDR3 protein. The sample consists of more than 300,000 distinct CDR3 sequences, approximately 5% of them appearing once. Turning to this clonotype: Its antigen is not known.

V shed 0 bases and J shed 7 bases, with 11 bases lying between them. CDR3 size: 13 residues. Looked up from germline, CDR1 is DFQATT and CDR2 is SNEGSKA (reference sequence). The TCR was taken from a woman aged 50 to 60 with alopecia areata. Some clones in this sample may be carry-over from other donors' samples. Sample: whole blood, taken in connection with sensitization to the hapten diphenylcyclopropenone (DPC). The chain has TRBV20-1 and TRBJ2-3, with no clear D. As DNA, the CDR3 is TGCAGTGCTAGAGAGGCATTTCTTTATACGCAGTATTTT. It codes for CSAREAFLYTQYF.